This entry lists 14 T cell receptor beta chains sequenced from one sample in a study of CD8 T cells in ankylosing spondylitis. MiXCR, applied by TCRdb to the 5' RACE reads, yields one record per CDR3 protein. The table has 150,000 or so distinct CDR3 sequences, approximately 10% seen once; the top ten hold about 15%. The source material was blood, either unsorted or a sorted T cell fraction (not recorded which). The receptors were sampled from a female donor with ankylosing spondylitis or in good health (not recorded which).

This clonotype was seen repeatedly, ten times or more. The genes are TRBV28 and TRBJ2-4; TRBD1 matches at 9 bases. The junction had 8 bases not matched to a gene; V was cut back by 6 bases and J by 5 bases. This CDR3 has 15 amino acids. CDR1 is MDHEN and CDR2 is SYDVKM in the germline V gene. CDR3 sequence: CASSPPGQGENIQYF. Here the CDR3 DNA reads TGTGCCAGCAGCCCCCCGGGACAGGGCGAAAACATTCAGTACTTC.

The chain recombines TRBV7-6 with TRBJ2-7, with TRBD2 as a possible D gene (6 bases). The CDR3 loop spans 13 amino acids. Trimming removed 3 bases from V and 3 bases from J, with 9 bases in between. CDR1 SGHVS and CDR2 FNYEAQ come from the germline V gene. This CDR3 reads CASSFFGSYEQYF. The CDR3 coding sequence is TGTGCCAGCAGCTTTTTCGGGAGCTACGAGCAGTACTTC.

This clonotype occurred a few times. The genes are TRBV20-1 and TRBJ2-3; unclear D gene. The V end was cut by 0 bases, the J end by 2 bases, with 6 bases between. CDR1 and CDR2 (germline): DFQATT, SNEGSKA (reference sequence). The length of the CDR3 is 13 residues. DNA of the CDR3: TGCAGTGCTAGAGATGTGCTCACAGATACGCAGTATTTT. Amino acid sequence: CSARDVLTDTQYF.

This clonotype turned up a few times. This chain links TRBV20-1 with TRBJ1-2; 10 bases agree with TRBD1. Germline V lookup: CDR1 DFQATT, CDR2 SNEGSKA (reference sequence). Losses at the gene ends were 5 bases for V and 6 bases for J; bases not matched to a gene: 12. CDR3 length equals 15 residues. CDR3 bases: TGCAGTGCTTCACCCGGACAGGGGGTTGAGGATGGCTACACCTTC. It translates to CSASPGQGVEDGYTF.

The genes are TRBV6-1 and TRBJ2-1; 7 bases match TRBD1. This CDR3 region has 16 residues. V was clipped by 5 bases and J by 5 bases; unmatched bases: 12. Germline values: CDR1 MNHNS, CDR2 SASEGT. The DNA for the CDR3 is TGTGCCAGCAGTCGACTAACAGGGGTAAAAAACAATGAGCAGTTCTTC. Its translation: CASSRLTGVKNNEQFF.

Only a few counts were recorded for this clonotype. Compared with germline, one end of the junction differs, possibly owing to a read error. The rearrangement joins TRBV20-1 to TRBJ2-1; D is ambiguous. The CDR3 consists of 13 residues. The V gene's germline CDR1 is DFQATT and CDR2 SNEGSKA (reference sequence). The CDR3: CSVRPRSANEQFF. The CDR3 coding sequence is TGCAGTGTTAGACCAAGGTCAGCCAATGAGCAGTTCTTC.

The table lists this clonotype with a few counts. The chain couples TRBV7-2 to TRBJ2-5, with 8 bases fitting TRBD2. There are 16 residues in the CDR3. V trimming: 5 bases; J trimming: 4 bases; junction bases outside the gene matches: 12. The germline CDR1 and CDR2 sequences are SGHTA and FQGNSA. CDR3 sequence (DNA): TGTGCCAGCAGCCCCGGGGGGGCACTCTTTATAGAGACCCAGTACTTC. Its protein is CASSPGGALFIETQYF.

This clonotype was found many times. V usage is TRBV4-3 and J usage is TRBJ2-1; 8 positions agree with TRBD2. The J segment lost 5 bases and the V segment lost 3 bases, leaving 12 bases of the junction unmatched. CDR3 size: 17 residues. Per germline, CDR1 LGHNA and CDR2 YSLEER. The CDR3 DNA reads TGCGCCAGCAGCCAGGGACGGGAGGGCGATTTCAACAATGAGCAGTTCTTC. It is translated as CASSQGREGDFNNEQFF.

This clonotype turned up a few times. The CDR3 here is CASRTSSGSNNEQFF. CDR3 nucleotide sequence: TGTGCCAGCAGGACCTCGAGCGGGAGCAACAATGAGCAGTTCTTC. V is TRBV6-5 and J is TRBJ2-1; TRBD2 aligns across 8 bases. The germline CDR1 and CDR2 sequences are MNHEY and SVGAGI. Unmatched junction bases numbered 9, after V lost 6 bases and J lost 5 bases. The CDR3 has 15 residues.

This clonotype has a handful of counts. This chain joins TRBV9 and TRBJ1-3; 7 bases are a match to TRBD1. Trimming cost V 4 bases and J 2 bases; bases outside gene matches: 6. The CDR3 sequence is 15 residues long. Germline lookup yields CDR1 SGDLS and CDR2 YYNGEE. The CDR3 spells CASSPQQGPGNTIYF. CDR3 DNA: TGTGCCAGCAGCCCCCAACAGGGGCCTGGAAACACCATATATTTT.

J is TRBJ2-7 and V is TRBV21-1; the D call TRBD2 from the table was never checked on the DNA. TRBV21-1 is designated a pseudogene. This CDR3 spans 10 amino acids. The CDR3 region has the DNA TGTGCCAGCCGGAGGTGGGGATCATACTTC. Translated, it gives CASRRWGSYF.

J is TRBJ2-7 and V is TRBV13; the match to TRBD1 covers 10 bases. The CDR3 runs to 14 residues. Trimming took 4 bases from V and 4 from J; bases not matched to a gene: 4. The germline gives CDR1 PRHDT, CDR2 FYEKMQ (reference sequence). The CDR3 spells CASSSRDRGYEQYF. The CDR3 region has the DNA TGTGCCAGCAGCTCCCGGGACAGGGGATACGAGCAGTACTTC.

This clonotype was seen repeatedly, ten times or more. This sequence joins TRBV27 and TRBJ1-1; D gene uncertain. Germline V gene sequence: CDR1 MNHEY, CDR2 SMNVEV (reference sequence). V was cut by 11 bases and J by 1 base, with 17 bases left in between. The CDR3 runs 14 residues. CDR3 amino acids: CAVSPGTGNTEAFF. The CDR3, as DNA: TGTGCCGTTTCGCCAGGCACCGGGAACACTGAAGCTTTCTTT.

This clonotype was counted only a few times. The rearrangement links TRBV29-1 to TRBJ1-1; D possibly corresponds to TRBD1 (5 bases). There are 12 residues in the CDR3. V was trimmed by 5 bases and J by 14 bases, leaving 21 bases between them. Germline lookup yields CDR1 SQVTM and CDR2 ANQGSEA. The CDR3 nucleotides are TGCAGCGTTCTAGACAGAGCCCTAAATCTCTTCTTT. This encodes CSVLDRALNLFF. The variable domain in full, with the rest retrieved from reference TRBV29-1 and TRBJ1-1, is SAVISQKPSRDICQRGTSLTIQCQVDSQVTMMFWYRQQPGQSLTLIATANQGSEATYESGFVIDKFPISRPNLTFSTLTVSNMSPEDSSIYLCSVLDRALNLFFGQGTRLTVV.